One and the same sample provided the 14 T cell receptor beta chains below, sequenced in a study of early T cells in non-severe SARS-CoV-2 infection. TCRdb re-analysed the 5' RACE reads in MiXCR, keeping a single row per CDR3 protein. The table includes over 20,000 distinct CDR3 sequences, more than 3.5% detected once. Sequenced: whole blood. The receptors were sampled from an adult who was a healthcare worker with PCR-confirmed SARS-CoV-2 infection or an uninfected control (not recorded which).

This clonotype was found many times. The chain joins TRBV6-5 to TRBJ1-1; a weak D match, TRBD1 (5 bases). Per germline, CDR1 MNHEY and CDR2 SVGAGI. V was trimmed by 5 bases and J by 0 bases, leaving 16 bases between them. The CDR3 is 16 amino acids. The CDR3 region is CASSNWLGPMNTEAFF. The CDR3 coding sequence is TGTGCCAGCAGTAACTGGTTGGGACCGATGAACACTGAAGCTTTCTTT.

This clonotype was detected ten times or more. The chain links TRBV28 to TRBJ2-3, with TRBD2 matching 10 bases. J was trimmed by 4 bases and V by 5 bases; bases with no gene match: 3. The germline gives CDR1 MDHEN, CDR2 SYDVKM. The CDR3 runs 14 residues. CDR3: CASSQRGGSDTQYF. Here the CDR3 DNA reads TGTGCCAGCAGTCAGCGGGGGGGCTCAGATACGCAGTATTTT.

This clonotype was seen ten or more times. The V and J genes are TRBV10-3 and TRBJ1-3, with a tentative D call TRBD1 (5 bases). From germline, CDR1 is ENHRY and CDR2 SYGVKD. V dropped 6 bases and J dropped 3 bases, with 18 bases sitting between them. CDR3 size: 16 residues. CDR3 nucleotides: TGTGCCATCAGCTCAGGGAGAGGGAACGGTGGAAACACCATATATTTT. Its protein is CAISSGRGNGGNTIYF.

This clonotype occurred many times. V is TRBV27 and J is TRBJ2-7; 8 bases match TRBD2. Losses at the gene ends were 4 bases for V and 4 bases for J; bases not matched to a gene: 6. The CDR3 is 14 amino acids. Germline CDR1 is MNHEY and CDR2 is SMNVEV (reference sequence). CDR3 region: CASSSGLAPYEQYF. CDR3 DNA: TGTGCCAGCAGTTCCGGACTAGCCCCATACGAGCAGTACTTC.

This clonotype was seen more than once but under ten times. V usage is TRBV2 and J usage is TRBJ1-1; D is uncertain. The CDR3 is made up of 14 amino acids. Trimming cost V 2 bases and J 6 bases, with 13 bases left between them. Germline CDR1 reads SNHLY; CDR2 reads FYNNEI. The CDR3 region has the DNA TGTGCCAGCAGTGAATGGCAGCATTTGGCTGAAGCTTTCTTT. Amino acids: CASSEWQHLAEAFF.

This chain uses TRBV11-2 with TRBJ2-3; D possibly corresponds to TRBD2 (7 bases). V was trimmed by 4 bases and J by 4 bases, leaving 21 bases between them. The CDR3 sequence is 17 residues long. Germline CDR1 SGHAT, CDR2 FQNNGV. In nucleotides, the CDR3 is TGTGCCAGCAGCTATACCTGGGGGGGCAGTTTAGCAGATACGCAGTATTTT. It codes for CASSYTWGGSLADTQYF.

This clonotype was seen at least ten times. This chain uses TRBV6-5 with TRBJ1-1, with a possible D match to TRBD1 (6 bases). Between the trimmed V and J ends, which lost 2 bases and 4 bases, there was a span of 11 bases. The CDR3 loop spans 14 amino acids. Germline CDR1 reads MNHEY; CDR2 reads SVGAGI. The CDR3 DNA reads as TGTGCCAGCAGTTACAAGGGCAGGGGCACTGAAGCTTTCTTT. It is translated as CASSYKGRGTEAFF.

This clonotype is labeled as large (0.1 to 1%). The CDR3, as DNA: TGTGCCAGCACTTGGGGTGCAGATACGCAGTATTTT. This gives the protein CASTWGADTQYF. The chain combines TRBV6-6 with TRBJ2-3; D call uncertain. Trimming removed 7 bases at V and 4 bases at J, with 9 bases between. This CDR3 is built from 12 residues. Germline CDR1 is MNHNY and CDR2 is SVGAGI (reference sequence).

V gene TRBV4-3 combines with J gene TRBJ1-4; D gene unclear. Germline loops: CDR1 LGHNA, CDR2 YSLEER. CDR3 size: 15 residues. V lost 4 bases and J lost 0, with 9 bases in between. CDR3 loop: CASSPTFATNEKLFF. In DNA form, the CDR3 reads TGCGCCAGCAGCCCCACATTTGCAACTAATGAAAAACTGTTTTTT.

This clonotype was counted many times. V and J are TRBV7-9 and TRBJ2-1, with TRBD1 identical over 7 bases. The germline CDR1 and CDR2 sequences are SEHNR and FQNEAQ (reference sequence). The CDR3 runs 17 residues. Germline trimming cut 7 bases from V and 0 bases from J; bases unmatched to any gene: 12. CDR3: CASNLRQGFSSYNEQFF. The CDR3 DNA reads TGTGCCAGCAACCTTCGACAGGGCTTCAGCTCCTACAATGAGCAGTTCTTC. Drawing the rest from reference TRBV7-9 and TRBJ2-1, the complete variable domain is DTGVSQNPRHKITKRGQNVTFRCDPISEHNRLYWYRQTLGQGPEFLTYFQNEAQLEKSRLLSDRFSAERPKGSFSTLEIQRTEQGDSAMYLCASNLRQGFSSYNEQFFGPGTRLTVL.

Within the sample, this clonotype is medium-sized. The genes are TRBV10-3 and TRBJ2-7; 7 bases agree with TRBD1. The CDR3 totals 15 residues. The trim removed 1 base at V and 1 base at J, leaving 4 bases unmatched. The germline V gene encodes CDR1 ENHRY and CDR2 SYGVKD. The CDR3 sequence is CAISEWAGGSYEQYF. The CDR3 nucleotides are TGTGCCATCAGTGAGTGGGCAGGGGGATCCTACGAGCAGTACTTC.

This clonotype was seen at least ten times. The chain has TRBV5-1 and TRBJ2-5, with TRBD2 matching 10 bases. Trimming cost V 2 bases and J 5 bases; bases outside gene matches: 9. Looked up from germline, CDR1 is SGHRS and CDR2 is YFSETQ. The CDR3 is 16 residues long. CDR3 nucleotides: TGCGCCAGCAGCTTAGGACTAGCGGAACGACAGGAGACCCAGTACTTC. Protein product: CASSLGLAERQETQYF. Full variable domain (rest looked up from reference TRBV5-1 and TRBJ2-5): KAGVTQTPRYLIKTRGQQVTLSCSPISGHRSVSWYQQTPGQGLQFLFEYFSETQRNKGNFPGRFSGRQFSNSRSEMNVSTLELGDSALYLCASSLGLAERQETQYFGPGTRLLVL.

There are many counts of this clonotype. The chain links TRBV9 to TRBJ2-2; TRBD1 agrees at 7 bases. V gave up 3 bases and J gave up 6 bases; unmatched junction bases: 5. The length of the CDR3 is 14 residues. Germline V gene sequence: CDR1 SGDLS, CDR2 YYNGEE. CDR3 coding DNA: TGTGCCAGCAGCGCCTCGACAGGGCCCGGGGAGCTGTTTTTT. The encoded protein is CASSASTGPGELFF.

This clonotype was recorded at least ten times. The J gene is TRBJ1-1, the V gene TRBV28; D is perhaps TRBD1 (5 bases). Germline CDR1 reads MDHEN; CDR2 reads SYDVKM. V was trimmed by 5 bases and J by 4 bases, leaving 20 bases between them. The length of the CDR3 is 16 residues. The CDR3: CASSPPLNRRGTEAFF. CDR3 nucleotides: TGTGCCAGCAGTCCCCCGCTCAACCGGAGGGGCACTGAAGCTTTCTTT.